One sample yielded the 29 T cell receptor beta chains listed below, sequenced in a study of T cells in tuberculosis. Assay used: immunoSEQ multiplex PCR; TCRdb lists only in-frame clones, some missing. The top ten hold 2% to 3% of the sample, which has 30,000 to 35,000 clones, around 95% seen once. The sequenced sample consisted of PBMCs. These receptors originate from a donor between 10 and 35 years old with latent tuberculosis or without tuberculosis infection.

The chain uses TRBV5-1 and TRBJ2-1; a possible D gene is TRBD2 (5 bases). In germline, CDR1 is SGHRS, CDR2 YFSETQ. Trimming pared 2 bases from V and 4 bases from J, leaving 16 bases between. The CDR3 consists of 16 residues. This chain's CDR3 is CASSLPPGRTYNEQFF. In nucleotides, the CDR3 is TGCGCCAGCAGCTTACCCCCCGGACGGACTTACAATGAGCAGTTCTTC.

The V gene is TRBV14, the J gene TRBJ1-6, with TRBD1 matching over 8 bases. The CDR3 length is 15 residues. With 4 bases clipped from V and 7 bases from J, the junction kept 6 bases outside the gene matches. CDR1 is SGHDN, CDR2 FVKESK, per germline. This CDR3 is CASSRGQGINSPLHF. The CDR3 nucleotides read TGTGCCAGCAGCCGCGGACAGGGCATCAATTCACCCCTCCACTTT.

The V call is TRBV6-5, the J call TRBJ2-7; 10 nucleotides agree with TRBD2. The CDR3 is 14 amino acids. In germline, CDR1 is MNHEY, CDR2 SVGAGI. Germline trimming cut 4 bases from V and 1 base from J; bases unmatched to any gene: 1. The CDR3 DNA reads TGTGCCAGCAGTTGGACTAGCGGATCCTACGAGCAGTACTTC. It encodes CASSWTSGSYEQYF.

The chain is built from TRBV18 and TRBJ2-1; maybe TRBD2 (6 bases). The length of the CDR3 is 17 residues. V was clipped by 4 bases and J by 4 bases, with 20 bases between them. Germline V CDR1 and CDR2: KGHSH, LQKENI. This chain's CDR3 is CASSRGEKQWIYNEQFF. As DNA, the CDR3 is TGTGCCAGCTCACGGGGGGAGAAACAGTGGATATACAATGAGCAGTTCTTC. Full variable domain (rest looked up from reference TRBV18 and TRBJ2-1): NAGVMQNPRHLVRRRGQEARLRCSPMKGHSHVYWYRQLPEEGLKFMVYLQKENIIDESGMPKERFSAEFPKEGPSILRIQQVVRGDSAAYFCASSRGEKQWIYNEQFFGPGTRLTVL.

J is TRBJ2-5 and V is TRBV27, with D possibly being TRBD1 (5 bases). Germline CDR1 MNHEY, CDR2 SMNVEV (reference sequence). The CDR3 sequence is 14 residues long. Trimming removed 5 bases from V and 7 bases from J, with 17 bases in between. CDR3 residues: CASSTLDTQRTQYF. Here the CDR3 DNA reads TGTGCCAGCAGTACACTGGACACCCAGCGGACCCAGTACTTC.

A few counts support this clone. The chain combines TRBV4-1 with TRBJ2-5; 7 nucleotides agree with TRBD1. The CDR3 is made up of 18 amino acids. With V trimmed by 0 bases and J by 5 bases, 15 bases remained unmatched. Germline CDR1 and CDR2: MGHRA and YSYEKL. The CDR3 reads CASSQDPGSGQARETQYF. The CDR3 DNA sequence: TGCGCCAGCAGCCAAGATCCGGGTTCCGGACAGGCAAGGGAGACCCAGTACTTC.

V and J are TRBV9 and TRBJ2-7; no clear D gene. Trimming took off 0 bases at V and 3 bases at J, with 10 bases between the two ends. There are 14 residues in the CDR3. Germline V gene sequence: CDR1 SGDLS, CDR2 YYNGEE. CDR3 sequence (DNA): TGTGCCAGCAGCGTAGATCTAGGCAACTACGAGCAGTACTTC. It specifies CASSVDLGNYEQYF.

The chain links TRBV13 to TRBJ2-1; 8 bases agree with TRBD2. V shed 0 bases, J shed 3 bases, and the junction held 1 base outside the gene matches. CDR3 size: 15 residues. Per the germline V gene, CDR1 is PRHDT and CDR2 is FYEKMQ (reference sequence). The CDR3 coding sequence is TGTGCCAGCAGCTTAGGAGCGGGGGACTACAATGAGCAGTTCTTC. Amino acid sequence: CASSLGAGDYNEQFF. The variable domain in full, with the rest retrieved from reference TRBV13 and TRBJ2-1, is AAGVIQSPRHLIKEKRETATLKCYPIPRHDTVYWYQQGPGQDPQFLISFYEKMQSDKGSIPDRFSAQQFSDYHSELNMSSLELGDSALYFCASSLGAGDYNEQFFGPGTRLTVL.

This chain uses TRBV7-2 with TRBJ2-5; 15 bases are a match to TRBD2. The CDR3 length is 17 residues. Trimming at V came to 5 bases and at J to 1 base, leaving 5 bases not matched to a gene. The germline gives CDR1 SGHTA, CDR2 FQGNSA. CDR3 protein: CASSEPGLAGGQETQYF. The DNA for the CDR3 is TGTGCCAGCAGCGAACCGGGACTAGCGGGGGGCCAAGAGACCCAGTACTTC. The full variable domain, its missing parts supplied by reference TRBV7-2 and TRBJ2-5, is GAGVSQSPSNKVTEKGKDVELRCDPISGHTALYWYRQSLGQGLEFLIYFQGNSAPDKSGLPSDRFSAERTGGSVSTLTIQRTQQEDSAVYLCASSEPGLAGGQETQYFGPGTRLLVL.

The chain couples TRBV7-8 to TRBJ2-1; 9 nucleotides match TRBD2. V gave up 3 bases and J gave up 9 bases; unmatched junction bases: 12. Germline V gene sequence: CDR1 SGHVS, CDR2 FQNEAQ. CDR3 length: 16 amino acids. In DNA form, the CDR3 reads TGTGCCAGCAGCTTTGGGGGGATAGCGGGAGCTAGTGAGCAGTTCTTC. Protein product: CASSFGGIAGASEQFF.

This chain connects TRBV6-5 to TRBJ2-1; D perhaps matches TRBD1 (5 bases). This CDR3 contains 15 residues. The germline CDR1 and CDR2 sequences are MNHEY and SVGAGI. Trimming pared 6 bases from V and 0 bases from J, leaving 12 bases between. CDR3 sequence: CASRPDIDSYNEQFF. In DNA, the CDR3 is TGTGCCAGCAGGCCGGACATAGACTCCTACAATGAGCAGTTCTTC.

The chain employs TRBV29-1 and TRBJ2-1; the match to TRBD2 covers 7 bases. Germline V gene data show CDR1 as SQVTM and CDR2 as ANQGSEA. There are 13 residues in the CDR3. The J segment lost 9 bases and the V segment lost 1 base, leaving 6 bases of the junction unmatched. CDR3 residues: CSVEGGGNPEQFF. CDR3 sequence (DNA): TGCAGCGTTGAAGGGGGGGGTAATCCTGAGCAGTTCTTC.

V and J are TRBV4-1 and TRBJ2-5, with 9 bases that match TRBD2. There are 17 residues in the CDR3. CDR1 is MGHRA and CDR2 is YSYEKL in the germline V gene. The junction had 10 bases not matched to a gene; V was cut back by 0 bases and J by 5 bases. CDR3 DNA sequence: TGCGCCAGCAGCCAAGAAGACGCAGCGGGAGGCCGGGAGACCCAGTACTTC. Its protein product is CASSQEDAAGGRETQYF.

The chain recombines TRBV6-1 with TRBJ1-3, with 7 bases aligning to TRBD1. This CDR3 has 14 residues. CDR1 and CDR2 (germline): MNHNS, SASEGT. V dropped 7 bases and J dropped 5; count of bases not matched to a gene: 8. This CDR3 reads CASIDRVKRNTIYF. CDR3 sequence (DNA): TGTGCCAGCATAGACAGGGTTAAAAGAAACACCATATATTTT.

This chain links TRBV11-2 with TRBJ2-7, with 8 bases that match TRBD1. Germline lookup yields CDR1 SGHAT and CDR2 FQNNGV. The V segment lost 5 bases and the J segment 4 bases; nucleotides outside the gene matches: 1. The CDR3 consists of 12 residues. In DNA, the CDR3 is TGTGCCAGCAGCCGGGACAGGTACGAGCAGTACTTC. This sequence encodes CASSRDRYEQYF. The full variable domain, rest sourced from reference TRBV11-2 and TRBJ2-7, is EAGVAQSPRYKIIEKRQSVAFWCNPISGHATLYWYQQILGQGPKLLIQFQNNGVVDDSQLPKDRFSAERLKGVDSTLKIQPAKLEDSAVYLCASSRDRYEQYFGPGTRLTVT.

The chain uses TRBV6-6 and TRBJ1-2; D call uncertain. This CDR3 is 11 amino acids long. The germline V gene encodes CDR1 MNHNY and CDR2 SVGAGI (reference sequence). Deletions cut 2 bases from V and 13 bases from J, with 11 bases between. In DNA form, the CDR3 reads TGTGCCAGCAGTTACGGGGAGCATAGCACCTTC. Amino acids: CASSYGEHSTF.

The chain joins TRBV5-4 to TRBJ2-4; D possibly corresponds to TRBD1 (5 bases). The CDR3 covers 16 residues. CDR1 is SGHNT and CDR2 is YYREEE in the germline V gene (reference sequence). Trimming took off 0 bases at V and 3 bases at J, with 13 bases between the two ends. The CDR3 reads CASSLGAGSGKNIQYF. In DNA form, the CDR3 reads TGTGCCAGCAGCTTGGGGGCAGGGTCAGGCAAAAACATTCAGTACTTC. The whole variable domain, remainder taken from reference TRBV5-4 and TRBJ2-4, is ETGVTQSPTHLIKTRGQQVTLRCSSQSGHNTVSWYQQALGQGPQFIFQYYREEENGRGNFPPRFSGLQFPNYSSELNVNALELDDSALYLCASSLGAGSGKNIQYFGAGTRLSVL.

The V call is TRBV11-2, the J call TRBJ1-2; no clear D. The germline CDR1 and CDR2 sequences are SGHAT and FQNNGV. This CDR3 spans 11 amino acids. Deletions cut 3 bases from V and 8 bases from J, with 7 bases between. The CDR3 DNA follows: TGTGCCAGCAGCTTCGGCGGGGGCTACACCTTC. The encoded protein is CASSFGGGYTF.

The rearrangement uses TRBV28 and TRBJ2-1; perhaps TRBD2 as D (5 bases). Germline CDR1 and CDR2: MDHEN and SYDVKM. The CDR3 has 14 residues. V was shortened by 2 bases and J by 7 bases, with 12 bases between the two germline ends. CDR3 region: CASSLVTPGNEQFF. The CDR3 DNA sequence: TGTGCCAGCAGTTTAGTAACCCCGGGGAATGAGCAGTTCTTC.

This sequence joins TRBV27 and TRBJ2-3; 15 bases fit TRBD2. The CDR3 consists of 15 residues. Germline trimming cut 4 bases from V and 7 bases from J; bases unmatched to any gene: 3. Germline CDR1 reads MNHEY; CDR2 reads SMNVEV (reference sequence). The CDR3 is CASSSGTSGRNTQYF. CDR3 coding DNA: TGTGCCAGCAGTTCCGGGACTAGCGGGAGGAATACGCAGTATTTT.

The chain links TRBV27 to TRBJ1-5, with TRBD1 identical over 7 bases. J was trimmed by 5 bases and V by 6 bases; bases with no gene match: 4. The CDR3 loop spans 13 amino acids. Germline loops: CDR1 MNHEY, CDR2 SMNVEV (reference sequence). Here the CDR3 DNA reads TGTGCCAGCAGCGGGACAGCAGATCAGCCCCAGCATTTT. It is translated as CASSGTADQPQHF.

The chain joins TRBV6-1 to TRBJ1-4; 10 bases align to TRBD1. V shed 8 bases, J shed 7 bases, and the junction held 1 base outside the gene matches. The CDR3 contains 12 residues. Germline CDR1 MNHNS, CDR2 SASEGT. CDR3 loop: CASGDRGEKLFF. DNA for the CDR3: TGTGCCAGCGGGGACAGGGGTGAAAAACTGTTTTTT.

V is TRBV7-3 and J is TRBJ2-7; TRBD1 is a possible D gene (6 bases). V lost 4 bases, J lost 0 bases, and 13 bases lay in between. The CDR3 totals 15 residues. CDR1 is SGHTA, CDR2 FQGTGA, per germline. The CDR3 loop reads CASSSTGVPSYEQYF. DNA of the CDR3: TGTGCCAGCAGCTCGACAGGAGTTCCCTCCTACGAGCAGTACTTC. Drawing the rest from reference TRBV7-3 and TRBJ2-7, the complete variable domain is GAGVSQTPSNKVTEKGKYVELRCDPISGHTALYWYRQSLGQGPEFLIYFQGTGAADDSGLPNDRFFAVRPEGSVSTLKIQRTERGDSAVYLCASSSTGVPSYEQYFGPGTRLTVT.

A note on this clone: One end of the junction varies from germline; a read error may be responsible. The chain couples TRBV29-1 to TRBJ2-1, with 8 nucleotides matching TRBD2. The CDR3 loop spans 14 amino acids. Germline lookup yields CDR1 SQVTM and CDR2 ANQGSEA. The CDR3 DNA sequence: TGCAGCGTTGAAGGTAGCGGGGACTACAGTGAGCAGTTCTTC. This sequence encodes CSVEGSGDYSEQFF.

The chain uses TRBV7-3 and TRBJ2-2; possible D gene TRBD1, 6 bases. This CDR3 is built from 14 residues. Germline V CDR1 and CDR2: SGHTA, FQGTGA. Trimming removed 4 bases at V and 6 bases at J, with 12 bases between. The CDR3 nucleotides are TGTGCCAGCAGCTCCACAGGGACCCCCGGGGAGCTGTTTTTT. It translates to CASSSTGTPGELFF.

This chain connects TRBV7-2 to TRBJ1-1; D not certain. This CDR3 contains 11 residues. CDR1 is SGHTA and CDR2 is FQGNSA in the germline V gene. V was pared by 8 bases and J by 4 bases, with 8 bases between. CDR3 nucleotides: TGTGCCAGCTCAGCGGGCACTGAAGCTTTCTTT. Residues: CASSAGTEAFF.

The V gene is TRBV4-1, the J gene TRBJ1-1; D ambiguous. Germline CDR1 reads MGHRA; CDR2 reads YSYEKL. The germline V and J ends were trimmed by 0 bases and 10 bases, with 15 bases remaining between them. The CDR3 spans 14 residues. The CDR3 sequence is CASSQDPRGFGAFF. The CDR3, as DNA: TGCGCCAGCAGCCAAGACCCCCGAGGGTTCGGAGCTTTCTTT.

This chain uses TRBV28 with TRBJ2-5; 14 nucleotides line up with TRBD2. The CDR3 has 17 amino acids. Trimming removed 2 bases from V and 2 bases from J; junction bases left unmatched: 4. Germline assignment: CDR1 MDHEN and CDR2 SYDVKM. The CDR3 reads CASSLNGLAGGQETQYF. The DNA for the CDR3 is TGTGCCAGCAGTTTAAATGGACTAGCGGGGGGACAAGAGACCCAGTACTTC. Together with reference TRBV28 and TRBJ2-5, the CDR3 gives the full variable domain: DVKVTQSSRYLVKRTGEKVFLECVQDMDHENMFWYRQDPGLGLRLIYFSYDVKMKEKGDIPEGYSVSREKKERFSLILESASTNQTSMYLCASSLNGLAGGQETQYFGPGTRLLVL.

A note on this clone: Other DNA sequences from this sample encode an identical CDR3 as well. The rearrangement links TRBV19 to TRBJ1-2; the D gene is possibly TRBD1 (6 bases). Germline V lookup: CDR1 LNHDA, CDR2 SQIVND (reference sequence). V was pared by 5 bases and J by 0 bases, with 7 bases between. The CDR3 is 13 amino acids. The CDR3 here is CASSWTANYGYTF. Here the CDR3 DNA reads TGTGCCAGTAGTTGGACAGCTAACTATGGCTACACCTTC.